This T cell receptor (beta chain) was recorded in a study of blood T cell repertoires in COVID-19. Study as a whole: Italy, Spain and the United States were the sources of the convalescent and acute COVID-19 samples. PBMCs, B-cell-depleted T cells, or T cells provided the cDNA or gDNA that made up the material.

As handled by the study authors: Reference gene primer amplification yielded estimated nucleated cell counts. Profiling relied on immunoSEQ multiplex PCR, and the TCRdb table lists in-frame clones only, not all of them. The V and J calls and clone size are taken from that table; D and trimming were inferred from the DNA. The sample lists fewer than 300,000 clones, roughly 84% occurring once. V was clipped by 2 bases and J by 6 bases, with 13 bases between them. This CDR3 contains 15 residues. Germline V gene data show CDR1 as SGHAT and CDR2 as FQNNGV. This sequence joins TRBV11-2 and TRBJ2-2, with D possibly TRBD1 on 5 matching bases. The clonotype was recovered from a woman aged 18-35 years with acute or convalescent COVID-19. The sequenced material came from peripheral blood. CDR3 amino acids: CASSLRGGKAGELFF. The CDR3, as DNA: TGTGCCAGCAGCTTAAGGGGCGGCAAGGCCGGGGAGCTGTTTTTT.